The T cell receptor (beta chain) under discussion was sequenced for a study of OX40 agonist ivuxolimab in advanced cancers. Study-wide context: Intravenous ivuxolimab at 0.01 to 10 mg/kg was given to patients every 2 weeks. Dose-escalation patients suffered from hepatocellular carcinoma, melanoma, renal cell or head and neck cancer.

Concerning this clone itself: Its antigen is as yet unknown.

The CDR3 length is 15 residues. Germline lookup yields CDR1 PRHDT and CDR2 FYEKMQ (reference sequence). V lost 5 bases, J lost 6 bases, and 16 bases lay in between. Measured with immunoSEQ multiplex PCR; TCRdb has only the in-frame clones, and not every one. This table has 55,000 to 70,000 clones, approximately 83% appearing once. Overall study findings and caveats: At 0.1-3.0 mg/kg, partial responders had clonal expansion among the lowest observed.

The rearrangement links TRBV13 to TRBJ1-4, with a tentative D call TRBD1 (5 bases). This TCR derives from an adult with an advanced solid tumor such as melanoma, head and neck, liver or kidney cancer. Sequences were derived from CD4+ or CD8+ T cells sorted from blood, sampled in a trial of the OX40 agonist ivuxolimab. CDR3 amino acids: CASSISSGAHEKLFF. The CDR3 DNA reads TGTGCCAGCAGCATCTCCAGTGGGGCGCATGAAAAACTGTTTTTT. The whole variable domain, filled in from reference TRBV13 and TRBJ1-4, reads AAGVIQSPRHLIKEKRETATLKCYPIPRHDTVYWYQQGPGQDPQFLISFYEKMQSDKGSIPDRFSAQQFSDYHSELNMSSLELGDSALYFCASSISSGAHEKLFFGSGTQLSVL.